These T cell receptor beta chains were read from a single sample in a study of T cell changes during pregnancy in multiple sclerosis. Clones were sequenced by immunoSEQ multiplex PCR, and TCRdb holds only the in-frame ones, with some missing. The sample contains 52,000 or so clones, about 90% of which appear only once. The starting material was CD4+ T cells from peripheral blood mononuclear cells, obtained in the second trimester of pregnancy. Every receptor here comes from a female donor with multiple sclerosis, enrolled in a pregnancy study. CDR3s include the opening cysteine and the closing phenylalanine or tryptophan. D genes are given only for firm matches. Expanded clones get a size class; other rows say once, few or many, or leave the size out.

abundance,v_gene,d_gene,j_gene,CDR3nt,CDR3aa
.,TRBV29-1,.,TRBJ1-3,TGCAGCGTTGCAGGGGACGGTTATGAGAACACCATATATTTT,CSVAGDGYENTIYF
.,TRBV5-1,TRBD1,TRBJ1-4,TGCGCCAGCAGCCCCAGGGACAGGGGGCGAGTAGGTGAAAAACTGTTTTTT,CASSPRDRGRVGEKLFF
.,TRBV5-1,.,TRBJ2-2,TGCGCCAGCAGCTTGAACAGGGTAGGATCCGGGGAGCTGTTTTTT,CASSLNRVGSGELFF
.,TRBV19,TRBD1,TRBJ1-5,TGTGCCAGTACCGAGGGGGCTCAGCCCCAGCATTTT,CASTEGAQPQHF
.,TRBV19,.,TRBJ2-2,TGTGCCAGTATCGGGACACTGAACACCGGGGAGCTGTTTTTT,CASIGTLNTGELFF
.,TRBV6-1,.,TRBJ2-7,TGTGCCAGCAGTGCAGGAATGCTCTACGAGCAGTACTTC,CASSAGMLYEQYF
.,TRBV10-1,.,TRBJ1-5,TGCGCCAGCAGCTACAGTGGCAATCAGCCCCAGCATTTT,CASSYSGNQPQHF
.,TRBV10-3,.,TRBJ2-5,TGTGCCATCAGTGACTTAGAGACCCAGTACTTC,CAISDLETQYF
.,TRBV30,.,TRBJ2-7,TGTGCCTGGAGTAAGGGGGAATACGAGCAGTACTTC,CAWSKGEYEQYF
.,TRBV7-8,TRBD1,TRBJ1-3,TGTGCCAGCAGTACGACCGGGACAGGGGGCTCTGGAAACACCATATATTTT,CASSTTGTGGSGNTIYF
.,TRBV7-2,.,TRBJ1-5,TGTGCCAGCAGCTTTAGGGAGTTCAATCAGCCCCAGCATTTT,CASSFREFNQPQHF
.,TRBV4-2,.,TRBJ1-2,TGTGCCAGCAGCCCTACAGGGTATGGCTACACCTTC,CASSPTGYGYTF
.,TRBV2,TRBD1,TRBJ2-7,TGTGCCAGCAGTGATGGGACAGGGGTTAAGTACGAGCAGTACTTC,CASSDGTGVKYEQYF
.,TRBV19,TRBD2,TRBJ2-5,TGTGCCAGTAGTTTAAGACTAGCGGGGGGGAAAGAGACCCAGTACTTC,CASSLRLAGGKETQYF
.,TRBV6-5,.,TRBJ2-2,TGTGCCAGCAGTGCGAGCGGGTATGGCACCGGGGAGCTGTTTTTT,CASSASGYGTGELFF
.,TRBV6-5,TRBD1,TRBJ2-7,TGTGCCAGCAGCAGAGGACAGGGCCACGAGCAGTACTTC,CASSRGQGHEQYF
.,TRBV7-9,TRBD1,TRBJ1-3,TGTGCCAGCAGTTCGTTCAGGGGGCCATCTGGAAACACCATATATTTT,CASSSFRGPSGNTIYF
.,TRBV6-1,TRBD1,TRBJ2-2,TGTTCCGGACAGGGGTTGAACGGGGAGCTGTTTTTT,CSGQGLNGELFF
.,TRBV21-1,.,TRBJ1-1,TGTGCCAGCAGCAAATCGGAGCGAGAGATGGCCCTCGCTGAAGCTTTCTTT,CASSKSEREMALAEAFF
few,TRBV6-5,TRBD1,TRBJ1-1,TGTGCCAGCAGTTCGTGGACAGGGGGGAACACTGAAGCTTTCTTT,CASSSWTGGNTEAFF
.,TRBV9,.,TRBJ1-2,TGTGCCAGCAGCGTAGGGTCCTCCGCTGAGAGATACTATGGCTACACCTTC,CASSVGSSAERYYGYTF
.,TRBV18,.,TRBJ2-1,TGTGCCAGCTCACCAAGCGATGAGCAGTTCTTC,CASSPSDEQFF
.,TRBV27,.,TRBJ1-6,TGTGCCAGCAGTTTAGGCAGGGGCGCTTCCTATAATTCACCCCTCCACTTT,CASSLGRGASYNSPLHF
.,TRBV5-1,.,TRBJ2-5,TGCGCCAGCAGCACCCAGGGGTTTTTGTCCCAAGAGACCCAGTACTTC,CASSTQGFLSQETQYF
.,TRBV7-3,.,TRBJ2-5,TGTGCCAGCAGCCCAGACGGGGGACAAGAGACCCAGTACTTC,CASSPDGGQETQYF
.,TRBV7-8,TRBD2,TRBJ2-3,TGTGCCAGCAGCATTACTAGCGGGGGGGCGGGAACGCAGTATTTT,CASSITSGGAGTQYF
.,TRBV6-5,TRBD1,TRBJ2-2,TGTGCCAGCAGTTACTCGAACCAGGGGGTCGGGGAGCTGTTTTTT,CASSYSNQGVGELFF
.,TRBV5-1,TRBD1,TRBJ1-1,TGCGCCAGCAGCTCCACCGCGAGGGGGACAGGTAACACTGAAGCTTTCTTT,CASSSTARGTGNTEAFF
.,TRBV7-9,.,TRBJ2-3,TGTGCCAGCAGACAATCGGCAAGGGACAAGGATACGCAGTATTTT,CASRQSARDKDTQYF
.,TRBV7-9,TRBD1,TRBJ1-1,TGTGCCAGCAGCCTCCGGGACAGGTGGAACACTGAAGCTTTCTTT,CASSLRDRWNTEAFF
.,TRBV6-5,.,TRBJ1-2,TGTGCCAGCAGTTATCGGTCATTTAACTATGGCTACACCTTC,CASSYRSFNYGYTF
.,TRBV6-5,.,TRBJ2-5,TGTGCCAGCAGTTCCCGTCTCAGGGGGACCCAGTACTTC,CASSSRLRGTQYF
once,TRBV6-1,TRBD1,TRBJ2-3,TGTGCCAGCAGTATGGGACAGGGAAGCACAGATACGCAGTATTTT,CASSMGQGSTDTQYF
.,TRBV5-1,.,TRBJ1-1,TGCGCCAGCACCCCTCGGGGGGGCACTGAAGCTTTCTTT,CASTPRGGTEAFF
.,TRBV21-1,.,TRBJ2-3,TGTGCCAGCAGCAATTGGCCGCAGTATTTT,CASSNWPQYF
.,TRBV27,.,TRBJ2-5,TGTGCCAGCAGTTCCCAGGGCCCCGAGACCCAGTACTTC,CASSSQGPETQYF
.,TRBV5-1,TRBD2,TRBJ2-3,TGCGCCACCTCGTCGGCTAGCGGGGCAGCAGATACGCAGTATTTT,CATSSASGAADTQYF
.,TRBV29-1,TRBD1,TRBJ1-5,TGCAGCGTTGAAGAGCAGGGGGCTGATCAGCCCCAGCATTTT,CSVEEQGADQPQHF
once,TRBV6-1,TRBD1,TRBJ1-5,TGTGCCAGCAGTGAAACTAGGGGGCCCGGTCAGCCCCAGCATTTT,CASSETRGPGQPQHF
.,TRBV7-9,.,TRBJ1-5,TGTGCCAGCAGCTCACAGGGAAATCAGCCCCAGCATTTT,CASSSQGNQPQHF
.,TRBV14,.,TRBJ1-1,TGTGCCAGCAGCCGGAGCATTGTGGGTACTGAAGCTTTCTTT,CASSRSIVGTEAFF
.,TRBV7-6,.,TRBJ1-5,TGTGCCAGCAGCTTAGGGGCAGGAGGCCCAGATAGCAATCAGCCCCAGCATTTT,CASSLGAGGPDSNQPQHF
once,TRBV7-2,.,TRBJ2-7,TGTGCCAGCAGCCCCCAGGCAGGGGACTACGAGCAGTACTTC,CASSPQAGDYEQYF
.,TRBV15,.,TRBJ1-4,TGTGCCACCAGCAGAGATTTACACCTAGAACAGGGCAGGAATGAAAAACTGTTTTTT,CATSRDLHLEQGRNEKLFF
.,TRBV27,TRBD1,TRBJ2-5,TGTGCCAGCTCGCGACAGGGGGACGAGACCCAGTACTTC,CASSRQGDETQYF
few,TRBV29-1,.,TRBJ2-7,TGCAGCGTTAGTCCCGGTCTAGGCAACGAGCAGTACTTC,CSVSPGLGNEQYF
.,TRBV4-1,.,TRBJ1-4,TGCGCCAGCAGCCAAGACGGGGGAGGTGGTGAAAAACTGTTTTTT,CASSQDGGGGEKLFF
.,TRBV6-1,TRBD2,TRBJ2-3,TGTGCCAGCAGGGGATGGAGCGGGGGCACAGATACGCAGTATTTT,CASRGWSGGTDTQYF
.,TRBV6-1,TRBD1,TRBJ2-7,TGTGCCAGCAGTCGGACAGGGTCTTACGAGCAGTACTTC,CASSRTGSYEQYF
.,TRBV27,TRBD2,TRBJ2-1,TGTGCCAGCAGTCCCCCGGGGGGGGCCGGGAATGAGCAGTTCTTC,CASSPPGGAGNEQFF